This TCR beta chain came from a study of response to subunit inactivated influenza vaccine. Overall study results and limits: With each seasonal influenza vaccination, the authors suggested, few new T cells are recruited.

TCRdb analysed the RT-PCR reads with MiXCR anew, one entry per CDR3 protein. The sample lists 650,000 to 850,000 distinct CDR3 sequences; over 11% were seen once. J gave up 5 bases and V 8 bases, and 10 bases lay outside the gene matches. The CDR3 totals 14 residues. This clonotype was recorded at least ten times. Its matching antigen is unknown. This sample comprised PBMCs from blood, obtained approximately 15 days before vaccination. The receptor comes from a man in his forties or fifties who received an inactivated influenza vaccine. The V and J genes are TRBV12-3 or TRBV12-4 and TRBJ2-5; 8 nucleotides match TRBD2. The CDR3 DNA reads TGTGCCAGCGGAGCGGGAGTGTTATTCGAGACCCAGTACTTC. It is translated as CASGAGVLFETQYF.